The TCR beta chain under discussion was sequenced for a study of blood T cell repertoires in COVID-19. Overall study: Material from acute and convalescent COVID-19 was sourced from the United States, Italy and Spain. Sources were T cells, B-cell-depleted T cells, or PBMCs; the material itself was cDNA or gDNA.

The V gene lost 5 bases and the J gene lost 5 bases, with 14 bases spanning the gap. The CDR3 totals 14 residues. Germline CDR1 and CDR2: LNHDA and SQIVND (reference sequence). Original processing methods: Amplification from reference gene primers served as the basis for estimated nucleated cell counts. Only in-frame clones appear in the TCRdb table, and some are missing; sequencing was by immunoSEQ multiplex PCR. D and trimming were read from the DNA, whereas the V and J calls and clone size are those reported in that table. The table records about 400,000 clones, around nine tenths of them present only once.

This TCR derives from a woman aged 25 to 39 with acute or convalescent COVID-19. The sequencing input was peripheral blood. The chain combines TRBV19 with TRBJ2-3; D perhaps matches TRBD1 (6 bases). CDR3 DNA: TGTGCCAGTAGTCCCCGTCCAGGGGAAGATACGCAGTATTTT. This translates into CASSPRPGEDTQYF.